This T cell receptor beta chain derives from a study of shared clonotypes between healthy human individuals. Sequencing was performed with immunoSEQ multiplex PCR; in TCRdb, only in-frame clones are kept and a portion is missing. The sample consists of approximately 350,000 clones, roughly 70% of them appearing once. Germline CDR1 and CDR2: MNHNY and SVGAGI (reference sequence). The CDR3 runs to 13 residues. V lost 2 bases and J lost 5, with 9 bases in between. The gene calls are TRBV6-6 and TRBJ2-5; D is uncertain. The receptor comes from a man in his thirties or forties in good health. The sequenced sample was memory CD4+ T cells sorted from blood. Subset meaning: CD45RA-negative fraction. Written as DNA, the CDR3 is TGTGCCAGCAGTTACCCCGCGACTGAGACCCAGTACTTC. It is translated as CASSYPATETQYF.